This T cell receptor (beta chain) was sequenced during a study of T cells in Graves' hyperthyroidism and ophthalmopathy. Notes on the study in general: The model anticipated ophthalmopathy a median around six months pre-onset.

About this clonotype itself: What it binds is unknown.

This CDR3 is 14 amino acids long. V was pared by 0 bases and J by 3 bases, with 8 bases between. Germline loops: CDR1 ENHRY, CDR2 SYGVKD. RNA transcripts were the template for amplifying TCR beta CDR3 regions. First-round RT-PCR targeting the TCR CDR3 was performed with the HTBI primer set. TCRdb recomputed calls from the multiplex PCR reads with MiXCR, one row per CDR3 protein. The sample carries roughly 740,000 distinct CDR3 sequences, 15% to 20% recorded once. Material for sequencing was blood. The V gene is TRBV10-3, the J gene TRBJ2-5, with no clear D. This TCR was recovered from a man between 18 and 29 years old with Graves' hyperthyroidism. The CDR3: CAISESNTEETQYF. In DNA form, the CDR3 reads TGTGCCATCAGTGAGTCCAATACCGAAGAGACCCAGTACTTC.